Presented here are 24 T cell receptor beta chains from one specimen sequenced in a study of prognosis after radiotherapy for stage I lung cancer. Multiplex PCR in two rounds served to amplify TCR beta CDR3 from genomic DNA. Round one of PCR was performed, and it used primers specific to each TRBV and TRBJ gene. MiXCR was run by TCRdb on the multiplex PCR reads, yielding one entry per CDR3 protein. The sample has 25,000 to 35,000 distinct CDR3 sequences, 25% to 40% seen once; the top ten hold roughly 34%. Material: PBMCs, obtained before or after stereotactic body radiation therapy (not recorded which). The receptors stem from a donor of 50 years or more with non-small cell lung cancer.

This clonotype was seen repeatedly, ten times or more. This rearrangement joins TRBV12-3 or TRBV12-4 to TRBJ1-3, with D possibly TRBD1 on 5 matching bases. The CDR3 contains 15 residues. With 4 bases removed from V and 2 bases from J, the gap between germline ends came to 12 bases. CDR3 loop: CASSSQAITGNTIYF. CDR3 sequence (DNA): TGTGCCAGCAGTTCACAGGCAATTACTGGAAACACCATATATTTT.

V and J are TRBV6-5 and TRBJ1-3; maybe TRBD1 (6 bases). Trimming removed 2 bases from V and 8 bases from J, with 22 bases in between. The CDR3 loop spans 17 amino acids. The germline CDR1 and CDR2 sequences are MNHEY and SVGAGI. CDR3: CASSYGSATGCLYTIYF. The CDR3 nucleotides read TGTGCCAGCAGTTACGGGTCTGCGACAGGATGTTTATACACCATATATTTT.

To note about this clonotype: Since a much larger clone is just one base distant, this may be a read error. The chain combines TRBV25-1 with TRBJ1-1, with D tentatively TRBD1 (5 bases). Germline assignment: CDR1 MGHDK and CDR2 SYGVNS. This CDR3 has 17 residues. Trimming took 4 bases from V and 2 from J, leaving 20 bases between them. As DNA, the CDR3 is TGTGCCAGCAGTGCCCCCCCGGGGCGAAACTCCAACACTGAAGCTTTCTTT. Its translation is CASSAPPGRNSNTEAFF.

The count of this clonotype is one. The rearrangement uses TRBV27 and TRBJ1-5, with D hard to call. Germline loops: CDR1 MNHEY, CDR2 SMNVEV (reference sequence). Trimming pared 7 bases from V and 0 bases from J, leaving 10 bases between. The CDR3 runs 14 residues. In DNA form, the CDR3 reads TGTGCCAGCAACCGCGACGGTAGCAATCAGCCCCAGCATTTT. Translated: CASNRDGSNQPQHF.

This clonotype was detected ten times or more. This chain joins TRBV7-3 and TRBJ2-2; the D is unclear. CDR1 is SGHTA and CDR2 is FQGTGA in the germline V gene. The CDR3 extends over 16 amino acids. V was shortened by 2 bases and J by 2 bases, with 12 bases between the two germline ends. The CDR3 is CASSLYAGENTGELFF. CDR3 in DNA: TGTGCCAGCAGCTTATATGCAGGCGAAAACACCGGGGAGCTGTTTTTT. The full variable domain, in which reference TRBV7-3 and TRBJ2-2 provide the parts outside the CDR3, is GAGVSQTPSNKVTEKGKYVELRCDPISGHTALYWYRQSLGQGPEFLIYFQGTGAADDSGLPNDRFFAVRPEGSVSTLKIQRTERGDSAVYLCASSLYAGENTGELFFGEGSRLTVL.

This clonotype was detected ten times or more. The chain has TRBV7-2 and TRBJ2-1; D not certain. CDR3 length: 11 residues. In germline, CDR1 is SGHTA, CDR2 FQGNSA. Trimming shortened V by 4 bases and J by 12 bases, and 10 bases separated the two germline ends. The DNA of the CDR3 is TGTGCCAGCAGCTCGGGCACTGGGCAGTTCTTC. Amino acid sequence: CASSSGTGQFF.

For the CDR3, the DNA is TGTGCCAGCAGTCCAATAATGAATACGCAGTATTTT. This encodes CASSPIMNTQYF. The rearrangement uses TRBV6-2 or TRBV6-3 and TRBJ2-3; D ambiguous. Trimming cost V 5 bases and J 7 bases, with 10 bases left between them. The germline V gene has CDR1 MNHEY and CDR2 SVGEGT. The CDR3 runs to 12 residues.

This clonotype was detected ten times or more. CDR3 DNA: TGTGCCATCACGGACAGGAAAAATTCACCCCTCCACTTT. It specifies CAITDRKNSPLHF. This chain links TRBV10-3 with TRBJ1-6, with 7 bases that match TRBD1. The germline V gene has CDR1 ENHRY and CDR2 SYGVKD. The CDR3 extends over 13 amino acids. J gave up 7 bases and V 7 bases, and 4 bases lay outside the gene matches.

On this clonotype: A much more abundant neighbour one base away suggests this may be a read error. This chain links TRBV20-1 with TRBJ2-5, with 15 bases fitting TRBD2. The CDR3 contains 19 residues. V lost 6 bases, J lost 8 bases, and 22 bases stayed unmatched. Looked up from germline, CDR1 is DFQATT and CDR2 is SNEGSKA (reference sequence). The CDR3 spells CSARTSGRADEGSCDTQYF. The DNA for the CDR3 is TGCAGTGCAAGGACTAGCGGGAGGGCGGACGAAGGAAGCTGTGACACCCAGTACTTC.

About this clonotype: Given a far larger clone just one base away, this is likely a sequencing read error. The V gene is TRBV6-2 or TRBV6-3, the J gene TRBJ2-7; the D is unclear. This CDR3 comprises 15 residues. V was cut by 5 bases and J by 0 bases, with 14 bases left in between. Germline V gene sequence: CDR1 MNHEY, CDR2 SVGEGT. CDR3 loop: CASSESGRSSYEQYF. CDR3 DNA sequence: TGTGCCAGCAGTGAATCGGGCAGGAGCTCCTACGAGCAGTACTTC.

At least ten counts were recorded for this clonotype. V gene TRBV4-1 combines with J gene TRBJ1-5, with 7 bases that match TRBD1. The CDR3 sequence is 18 residues long. Germline V CDR1 and CDR2: MGHRA, YSYEKL. The V and J ends lost 0 bases and 9 bases, in that order; junction bases with no gene match: 17. This chain's CDR3 is CASSQDSLDRMWATPQHF. For the CDR3, the DNA is TGCGCCAGCAGCCAAGATAGTCTGGACAGGATGTGGGCTACGCCCCAGCATTTT.

This rearrangement joins TRBV28 to TRBJ2-3, with D possibly TRBD2 on 6 matching bases. V was clipped by 7 bases and J by 5 bases, with 16 bases between them. CDR1 MDHEN and CDR2 SYDVKM come from the germline V gene. The CDR3 has 14 amino acids. The CDR3 sequence: CASNDGGRKDTQYF. In nucleotides, the CDR3 is TGTGCCAGCAACGACGGGGGAAGAAAAGATACGCAGTATTTT.

This clonotype was found many times. The chain couples TRBV4-1 to TRBJ1-2, with TRBD1 as a possible D gene (5 bases). V was cut by 2 bases and J by 2 bases, with 15 bases left in between. Germline CDR1 and CDR2: MGHRA and YSYEKL. This CDR3 has 16 amino acids. The CDR3 loop reads CASSQLTGLGNYGYTF. The CDR3 DNA reads as TGCGCCAGCAGCCAACTGACGGGACTTGGGAACTATGGCTACACCTTC.

This clonotype was detected ten times or more. The conserved final phenylalanine or tryptophan is absent from the CDR3, which likely points to a read error. No DNA is shown, since the ends of the CDR3 on it are uncertain; the CDR3 is the one TCRdb lists. The chain is built from TRBV6-2 or TRBV6-3 and TRBJ2-3; TRBD1 is taken as the D call from the table, unchecked against the DNA. Germline assignment: CDR1 MNHEY and CDR2 SVGEGT. The CDR3 adds up to 14 amino acids, both ends counted. The CDR3: CASSYSPSLGITRI.

This clonotype was seen ten or more times. V gene TRBV20-1 combines with J gene TRBJ2-2; TRBD1 matches at 7 bases. The germline CDR1 and CDR2 sequences are DFQATT and SNEGSKA (reference sequence). With V trimmed by 1 base and J by 3 bases, 5 bases remained unmatched. The CDR3 runs to 15 residues. CDR3 in amino acids: CSARGRQGYTGELFF. CDR3 DNA sequence: TGCAGTGCTAGAGGGAGACAGGGCTACACCGGGGAGCTGTTTTTT.

The table lists this clonotype with many counts. This likely comes from a read error, as the CDR3 has no conserved phenylalanine or tryptophan at its end. The rearrangement links TRBV7-9 to TRBJ1-1; 7 bases agree with TRBD1. This CDR3 is built from 13 residues. V gave up 3 bases and J gave up 7 bases; unmatched junction bases: 5. Germline CDR1 SEHNR, CDR2 FQNEAQ (reference sequence). The CDR3: CASSLSRDSEAFL. The CDR3 bases are TGTGCCAGCAGCTTGTCCCGGGACAGTGAAGCTTTCCTT.

This clonotype was detected ten times or more. The chain uses TRBV20-1 and TRBJ2-7; 15 bases align to TRBD2. Germline CDR1 DFQATT, CDR2 SNEGSKA (reference sequence). Trimming took 5 bases from V and 4 from J; bases not matched to a gene: 0. The CDR3 consists of 13 residues. CDR3 amino acids: CSAGTSGRYEQYF. The CDR3 coding sequence is TGCAGTGCTGGGACTAGCGGGAGGTACGAGCAGTACTTC.

Worth noting for this clonotype: This likely came from a read error, as a far larger clone is one base away. The rearrangement links TRBV28 to TRBJ2-3; the D gene is possibly TRBD2 (5 bases). CDR3 size: 14 residues. Trimming removed 8 bases from V and 6 bases from J, with 18 bases in between. Germline V lookup: CDR1 MDHEN, CDR2 SYDVKM. In nucleotides, the CDR3 is TGTGCCAGCGCCAAAGCGGCGGGTGGGGATACGCAGTATTTT. It is translated as CASAKAAGGDTQYF.

In this sample, this clonotype turned up many times. The chain is built from TRBV19 and TRBJ2-3, with D perhaps TRBD1 (6 bases). Germline CDR1 LNHDA, CDR2 SQIVND (reference sequence). This CDR3 has 15 amino acids. Trimming left V 6 bases short and J 8 bases short, with 21 bases between. The CDR3: CASSPWDTEFGTQYF. The CDR3 nucleotides are TGTGCCAGTAGCCCCTGGGACACGGAGTTTGGTACGCAGTATTTT. The entire variable domain, with the rest obtained from reference TRBV19 and TRBJ2-3, is as follows: DGGITQSPKYLFRKEGQNVTLSCEQNLNHDAMYWYRQDPGQGLRLIYYSQIVNDFQKGDIAEGYSVSREKKESFPLTVTSAQKNPTAFYLCASSPWDTEFGTQYFGPGTRLTVL.

This clonotype was counted at least ten times. The gene calls are TRBV27 and TRBJ2-3; no clear D gene. The CDR3 consists of 14 residues. Looked up from germline, CDR1 is MNHEY and CDR2 is SMNVEV (reference sequence). The ends were cut back, 5 bases at V and 1 base at J, with 10 bases in the middle. This chain's CDR3 is CASSSRPGTDTQYF. DNA of the CDR3: TGTGCCAGCAGTAGTCGACCAGGCACAGATACGCAGTATTTT.

This clonotype occurred many times. The CDR3 loop reads CASTPLAGDTEAFF. CDR3 coding DNA: TGTGCCAGCACGCCCCTCGCAGGGGACACTGAAGCTTTCTTT. The rearrangement uses TRBV18 and TRBJ1-1, with D possibly TRBD1 on 6 matching bases. With 8 bases removed from V and 3 bases from J, the gap between germline ends came to 16 bases. The germline CDR1 and CDR2 sequences are KGHSH and LQKENI. This CDR3 comprises 14 residues. The full variable domain, in which reference TRBV18 and TRBJ1-1 provide the parts outside the CDR3, is NAGVMQNPRHLVRRRGQEARLRCSPMKGHSHVYWYRQLPEEGLKFMVYLQKENIIDESGMPKERFSAEFPKEGPSILRIQQVVRGDSAAYFCASTPLAGDTEAFFGQGTRLTVV.

The CDR3 DNA reads as TGCGCCAGCATGGGGTACGAGCAGTACTTC. Amino acid sequence: CASMGYEQYF. The gene calls are TRBV10-1 and TRBJ2-7; D is uncertain. V lost 7 bases, J lost 4 bases, and 5 bases lay in between. Germline V lookup: CDR1 WNHNN, CDR2 SYGVQD (reference sequence). The CDR3 is 10 residues long.

The chain carries TRBV28 and TRBJ2-3; D perhaps matches TRBD2 (6 bases). Germline values: CDR1 MDHEN, CDR2 SYDVKM. With 7 bases removed from V and 6 bases from J, the gap between germline ends came to 20 bases. The CDR3 contains 15 residues. DNA of the CDR3: TGTGCCAGCAACCCCTTATCGTACGGAGGGGATACGCAGTATTTT. It encodes CASNPLSYGGDTQYF.

About this clonotype itself: Since a much larger clone is just one base distant, this may be a read error. This chain connects TRBV7-7 to TRBJ2-1; 10 nucleotides match TRBD2. Looked up from germline, CDR1 is SSHAT and CDR2 is FNYEAQ (reference sequence). The CDR3 spans 15 residues. CDR3 nucleotide sequence: TGTGCTAGCATCCTTGGGACTAGCGCTGACAATGAGCAGTTCTTC. Protein sequence: CASILGTSADNEQFF.